The entry below describes one TCR beta chain. The specificity of this receptor is unknown. Base qualities are not recorded, but no much larger clone differs from it by a single base. The record originates from a study of shared clonotypes between healthy human individuals (dated by TCRdb to about 2020). Notes on the research overall: Three men and two women, aged 18 to 49 years, made up the cohort. For each donor, three plates each were used for CD4 naive and CD4 memory, two plates were used for CD8 naive, and one plate was used for CD8 memory. To estimate repertoire size and how much clonotype sharing occurs between individuals, the study deeply sequenced the blood TCR repertoires of several healthy adults. Libraries were prepared and TCR repertoires were sequenced by different laboratories using diverse techniques, in order to increase sequencing depth and limit assay-specific biases. Per donor, leukapheresis produced somewhere between about 0.9 and 9 billion PBMCs. General study outcomes and caveats: Based on pairwise subsampling, the degree of clonotype sharing among donors was expected to be affected by sequencing depth. Compared with non-shared clonotypes, clonotypes shared by all four sorted-subset donors had higher generation probabilities. Sampling was limited to blood, and TCR repertoires in tissue likely differ from TCR repertoires in blood. Because the study included a small number of donors, the genetic and exposure-history diversity represented was limited. About 5% of naive CD4, more than 3% of naive CD8, around 2.3% of memory CD4, and more than 0.35% of memory CD8 clonotypes were shared across a few donors. Incomplete sequencing was indicated by rarefaction of sorted-subset datasets, despite the large sequencing depth. Naive subsets generally had larger estimated clonotype richness than memory subsets did.

Healthy HIV-negative adults with no recently reported acute infections or vaccinations were included as donors. Only Caucasian adults living in Nashville, Tennessee, USA were represented among the donors. CD4+ T cells were enriched by magnetic negative selection; naive cells were then positively selected on CD45RA, and the negative fraction formed the memory subset. Blood was collected by leukapheresis, and PBMCs were isolated by Ficoll-Histopaque density gradient centrifugation and then cryopreserved in liquid nitrogen vapor phase. Analytical flow cytometry was used to check the purity and quantity of each magnetically sorted T cell population. From each sorted fraction, genomic DNA was isolated and quantified by UV absorbance on a Nanodrop 2000c. TCR CDR3 regions were amplified from genomic DNA by multiplex PCR using the deep immunoSEQ assay. Extracted genomic DNA from each cell subset was distributed evenly across all wells of several immunoSEQ 96-well plates, and each plate was treated as a replicate. Each replicate PCR for sorted subsets received about 200 ng genomic DNA, equal to about 29,000 T cell genomes. Purified libraries were measured with a Qubit 3.0 fluorometer, size-checked on a Bioanalyzer 2100, and measured again with the KAPA Library Quantification kit. Each immunoSEQ 96-well plate was sequenced on its own single-read 150-cycle Illumina NextSeq 550 flow cell. On the study's bioinformatics: Because the immunoSEQ output included only junctional sequences and no quality scores, the filtering could not be the same as the filtering used for full-length reads. To assign V/J genes and CDR3, sequences were annotated using PyIR, a Python wrapper for IgBLAST v1.9, with IMGT germline references. Reads with weak V/J assignments (E-value above 1e-6), missing CDR3, stop codons, out-of-frame junctions, or ambiguous translated residues were removed. V3J clonotypes were defined as sequences sharing an identical inferred V gene, J gene, and CDR3 amino acid sequence. Percentage overlap between repertoires was computed as shared unique clonotypes divided by the size of the smaller repertoire. Richness of each repertoire was evaluated using RTK rarefaction, the Chao1 estimator, and Recon v2.1 estimates of unobserved clonotypes. Generation probabilities were computed with OLGA for all TCRbeta clonotypes obtained by the gDNA method from a handful of donors. This is the immuneACCESS table as TCRdb keeps it, with only in-frame sequences that have V and J called. A part of the clones is gone; compared with another copy, unresolved V genes explain less than half, and the rest is unexplained. V, J and clone size are taken as reported in that table, and D and trimming were inferred from the DNA itself. Present in this sample are 2 million to 3 million clones, 93% of which were seen just once. The ten largest clones take up 0.35% to 0.45% of the sample.

Including the terminal cysteine and phenylalanine, the CDR3 comprises 16 residues. CDR3 DNA is the only sequence kept; it has 48 bases, read in frame from the first base. V loses 0 bases, J loses 5 bases, and the germline ends lie 14 bases apart. The germline V gene yields SGDLS for CDR1 and YYNGEE for CDR2. Sequencing was carried out using naive CD4+ T cells from PBMCs. Interpreted using the paper, the cell subset or site label stands for: CD45RA+ positively selected. The origin of this receptor is a young man in good health. Some clones in this sample may be carry-over from other donors' samples. The receptor chain draws on TRBV9 and TRBJ2-2; the D gene cannot be named for sure. The CDR3: CASSVGGSLYTGELFF. The DNA is as follows: TGTGCCAGCAGCGTAGGTGGAAGCCTCTATACCGGGGAGCTGTTTTTT. Beyond the CDR3, the reference TRBV9 and TRBJ2-2 genes provide the residues; the full variable domain reads: DSGVTQTPKHLITATGQRVTLRCSPRSGDLSVYWYQQSLDQGLQFLIQYYNGEERAKGNILERFSAQQFPDLHSELNLSSLELGDSALYFCASSVGGSLYTGELFFGEGSRLTVL.